This T cell receptor beta chain stems from a study of blood T cell repertoires in COVID-19. Under the authors' procedure: The authors estimated nucleated cell counts from reference gene primer amplification. The data were produced by immunoSEQ multiplex PCR, yet TCRdb's version contains in-frame clones alone and is incomplete. V and J calls and clone size follow that table, whereas D and trimming were derived from the DNA. The sample includes about 240,000 clones, 86% seen only once; the top ten take about 3.5%. Participant-reported clinical history was the basis for cohort assignment. Germline-derived CDR1 and CDR2 are SGDLS and YYNGEE. With 1 base removed from V and 3 bases from J, the gap between germline ends came to 10 bases. The CDR3 is 14 amino acids.

The sequence came from a woman aged 40 to 49 with acute COVID-19. V usage is TRBV9 and J usage is TRBJ1-1, with a possible D match to TRBD1 (5 bases). Input material: PBMCs or T cells enriched from blood (not recorded which). CDR3 DNA: TGTGCCAGCAGCGTAAATGCCAGGGACACTGAAGCTTTCTTT. Translation gives CASSVNARDTEAFF.